The next 26 T cell receptor beta chains were all read from a single sample in a study of T cell responses to AZD1222 COVID-19 vaccine (dated by TCRdb to the early 2020s). The time point label for this specimen denotes: baseline before first vaccination. The library relied on the immunoSEQ multiplex PCR assay. As stored in TCRdb, this immuneACCESS dataset retains in-frame rearrangements with V and J assigned. A fraction of the clones does not appear; measured against another copy, unresolved V genes explain less than half of the discrepancy, and the remainder lacks a known reason. The sample table records 150,000 to 200,000 clones; about 90% of these occur just once. Around 1.3% of the sample is taken by the ten largest. The input for sequencing was peripheral blood, taken on day 0 of AZD1222 vaccination. These receptors all come from an adult in good health.

The gene calls are TRBV14 and TRBJ1-1, with a weak D call TRBD1 (5 bases). The CDR3 loop spans 13 amino acids. Trimming removed 4 bases at V and 4 bases at J, with 10 bases between. Per germline, CDR1 SGHDN and CDR2 FVKESK. CDR3 bases: TGTGCCAGCAGCCCAGGGATCGGCACTGAAGCTTTCTTT. Translating gives CASSPGIGTEAFF.

The chain recombines TRBV6-5 with TRBJ2-1; D is ambiguous. The germline CDR1 and CDR2 sequences are MNHEY and SVGAGI. The V end lost 5 bases, the J end lost 4 bases, and 9 bases lay between the germline ends. The CDR3 sequence is 13 residues long. The CDR3 spells CASSRPEYNEQFF. The CDR3 DNA reads TGTGCCAGCAGTCGACCCGAGTACAATGAGCAGTTCTTC.

The chain employs TRBV5-4 and TRBJ1-3; D possibly corresponds to TRBD1 (5 bases). Germline lookup yields CDR1 SGHNT and CDR2 YYREEE (reference sequence). Trimming cost V 4 bases and J 0 bases, with 20 bases left between them. This CDR3 contains 18 residues. The CDR3: CASSPSRGSAFSGNTIYF. The DNA for the CDR3 is TGTGCCAGCAGCCCATCCCGGGGGAGCGCGTTCTCTGGAAACACCATATATTTT.

The genes are TRBV19 and TRBJ2-2; D may match TRBD1 or TRBD2 (5 bases each). Trimming left V 6 bases short and J 6 bases short, with 11 bases between. Per the germline V gene, CDR1 is LNHDA and CDR2 is SQIVND (reference sequence). The CDR3 consists of 13 residues. The CDR3 sequence: CASRKQGPGELFF. The CDR3 nucleotides read TGTGCCAGTAGGAAGCAGGGACCCGGGGAGCTGTTTTTT. Filled out from reference TRBV19 and TRBJ2-2, the complete variable domain reads DGGITQSPKYLFRKEGQNVTLSCEQNLNHDAMYWYRQDPGQGLRLIYYSQIVNDFQKGDIAEGYSVSREKKESFPLTVTSAQKNPTAFYLCASRKQGPGELFFGEGSRLTVL.

This chain connects TRBV3-1 (or the pseudogene TRBV3-2) to TRBJ2-5; TRBD2 matches at 7 bases. Germline loops: CDR1 LGHDT, CDR2 YNNKEL (reference sequence). This CDR3 is built from 15 residues. The V gene end was trimmed by 0 bases and the J gene end by 4 bases; junction bases not matched to a gene: 5. For the CDR3, the DNA is TGTGCCAGCAGCCAAGATGCGGGGGTGGGAGAGACCCAGTACTTC. The encoded protein is CASSQDAGVGETQYF.

The count of this clone is one. The V gene is TRBV18, the J gene TRBJ2-3; D is possibly TRBD2 (6 bases). V was cut by 1 base and J by 5 bases, with 16 bases left in between. This CDR3 has 16 residues. CDR1 and CDR2 from the germline V gene are KGHSH and LQKENI. CDR3 residues: CASSPRYGGRGDTQYF. The CDR3 DNA is TGTGCCAGCTCACCACGATACGGAGGGCGAGGAGATACGCAGTATTTT.

The V gene is TRBV7-9, the J gene TRBJ1-2; TRBD1 matches 10 bases. Trimming cost V 5 bases and J 8 bases; bases outside gene matches: 8. Looked up from germline, CDR1 is SEHNR and CDR2 is FQNEAQ (reference sequence). There are 14 residues in the CDR3. The CDR3: CASSLRDRGEGYTF. CDR3 bases: TGTGCCAGCAGCCTCCGGGACAGGGGTGAAGGCTACACCTTC.

CDR3 sequence (DNA): TGCGCCAGCAGCCAAGATTGGTCCTCTGGGGCCAACGTCCTGACTTTC. Encoded protein: CASSQDWSSGANVLTF. The chain has TRBV4-3 and TRBJ2-6; D is unclear. V lost 0 bases and J 0 bases, leaving 6 bases between the germline ends. The CDR3 is made up of 16 amino acids. Per germline, CDR1 LGHNA and CDR2 YSLEER.

This chain joins TRBV11-2 and TRBJ2-1; 12 nucleotides match TRBD2. V shed 1 base and J 8 bases; nucleotides not matched to a gene: 9. The CDR3 extends over 17 amino acids. Per germline, CDR1 SGHAT and CDR2 FQNNGV. The CDR3 spells CASSLGPASGGAYEQFF. CDR3 sequence (DNA): TGTGCCAGCAGCTTAGGCCCTGCTAGCGGGGGGGCCTATGAGCAGTTCTTC.

Notes on this clone: In the same sample, other DNA sequences code for this CDR3. The rearrangement links TRBV6-5 to TRBJ1-2; maybe TRBD1 (5 bases). Germline V gene lookup returns CDR1 MNHEY and CDR2 SVGAGI. Between the trimmed V and J ends, which lost 2 bases and 8 bases, there was a span of 6 bases. The CDR3 is 11 amino acids. The CDR3 reads CASSYRGGYTF. The CDR3 DNA reads as TGTGCCAGCAGTTACAGGGGAGGCTACACCTTC.

The chain combines TRBV12-5 with TRBJ1-6; D is possibly TRBD1 (6 bases). CDR1 is LGHNT and CDR2 is FRNRAP in the germline V gene. V was pared by 9 bases and J by 8 bases, with 14 bases between. This CDR3 has 13 amino acids. The CDR3 DNA reads TGTGCTAGCGCCCAGGACAGTTATTCACCCCTCCACTTT. It yields the protein CASAQDSYSPLHF.

The chain uses TRBV28 and TRBJ1-6, with 10 bases aligning to TRBD1. The length of the CDR3 is 19 residues. After removal of 6 bases from V and 5 bases from J, the junction contained 16 bases not matched to a gene. In germline, CDR1 is MDHEN, CDR2 SYDVKM. The DNA of the CDR3 is TGTGCCAGCAGGGGACAGGGGCCGGTCATATCGTCTAATAATTCACCCCTCCACTTT. Amino acids: CASRGQGPVISSNNSPLHF.

V usage is TRBV27 and J usage is TRBJ1-5, with a tentative D call TRBD1 (5 bases). The V end was cut by 8 bases, the J end by 7 bases, with 9 bases between. The CDR3 length is 11 residues. Germline lookup yields CDR1 MNHEY and CDR2 SMNVEV (reference sequence). CDR3 loop: CASGGEQPQHF. CDR3 DNA sequence: TGTGCCAGCGGGGGTGAACAGCCCCAGCATTTT.

This clone was seen only once. The chain uses TRBV5-1 and TRBJ2-3; D ambiguous. The V gene lost 2 bases and the J gene lost 5 bases, with 6 bases spanning the gap. The CDR3 is 12 residues long. Germline-derived CDR1 and CDR2 are SGHRS and YFSETQ. The CDR3 region is CASSLLLDTQYF. The CDR3 DNA sequence: TGCGCCAGCAGCTTACTACTAGATACGCAGTATTTT.

V gene TRBV11-2 combines with J gene TRBJ2-2, with 8 positions matching TRBD1. CDR1 is SGHAT, CDR2 FQNNGV, per germline. The CDR3 has 17 residues. V was clipped by 0 bases and J by 6 bases; unmatched bases: 9. This chain's CDR3 is CASSLDSDRGSAGELFF. CDR3 DNA sequence: TGTGCCAGCAGCTTAGATTCCGACAGGGGCTCTGCCGGGGAGCTGTTTTTT.

The CDR3 bases are TGTGCCAGCAGCTTAAGGGTCTGGGGACTAGCGCCCTACGAGCAGTACTTC. Translating it yields CASSLRVWGLAPYEQYF. The V gene is TRBV13, the J gene TRBJ2-7; TRBD2 matches 10 bases. The V segment lost 2 bases and the J segment 2 bases; nucleotides outside the gene matches: 9. Germline loops: CDR1 PRHDT, CDR2 FYEKMQ (reference sequence). The CDR3 is 17 residues long.

Only one count was recorded for this clone. The chain uses TRBV21-1 and TRBJ1-3; TRBD1, the table's D call, was not compared with the DNA. TRBV21-1 is termed a pseudogene. The CDR3 consists of 16 residues. CDR3 nucleotides: TGTGCCAGCAGCCCCACAGTCCTGCGCTCTGGAAACACCATATATTTT. Amino acids: CASSPTVLRSGNTIYF.

The chain employs TRBV2 and TRBJ2-1, with TRBD2 identical over 11 bases. The CDR3 contains 15 residues. Trimming removed 3 bases from V and 7 bases from J; junction bases left unmatched: 5. Germline values: CDR1 SNHLY, CDR2 FYNNEI. The CDR3 nucleotides read TGTGCCAGCAGTGACGGGACTAGCGGATATAATGAGCAGTTCTTC. Amino acids: CASSDGTSGYNEQFF.

This clone has just one count. V usage is TRBV3-1 (or the pseudogene TRBV3-2) and J usage is TRBJ2-1; 12 nucleotides line up with TRBD2. Germline V gene lookup returns CDR1 LGHDT and CDR2 YNNKEL (reference sequence). V lost 3 bases, J lost 7 bases, and 7 bases stayed unmatched. The CDR3 totals 16 residues. CDR3 sequence: CASSQSTSGGTNEQFF. In DNA form, the CDR3 reads TGTGCCAGCAGCCAGTCTACTAGCGGGGGGACAAATGAGCAGTTCTTC.

The rearrangement joins TRBV6-5 to TRBJ1-6, with no clear D. Germline V gene data show CDR1 as MNHEY and CDR2 as SVGAGI. V lost 6 bases and J 8 bases, leaving 11 bases between the germline ends. CDR3 length: 13 residues. In DNA form, the CDR3 reads TGTGCCAGCAGGCCTTTAAGGGATTCACCCCTCCACTTT. It yields the protein CASRPLRDSPLHF.

The chain carries TRBV19 and TRBJ1-6, with a tentative D call TRBD1 (6 bases). The V gene's germline CDR1 is LNHDA and CDR2 SQIVND (reference sequence). The CDR3 runs 12 residues. V lost 1 base and J lost 12, with 7 bases in between. The CDR3 DNA reads TGTGCCAGTAGTATAGGGACAGTACCCCTCCACTTT. Amino acids: CASSIGTVPLHF.

This rearrangement joins TRBV6-2 or TRBV6-3 to TRBJ2-1; no clear D gene. Trimming took off 2 bases at V and 6 bases at J, with 5 bases between the two ends. The CDR3 has 12 residues. Germline assignment: CDR1 MNHEY and CDR2 SVGEGT. In nucleotides, the CDR3 is TGTGCCAGCAGTTACGGTTTCAATGAGCAGTTCTTC. It yields the protein CASSYGFNEQFF.

The genes are TRBV4-2 and TRBJ2-1; D not certain. This CDR3 has 15 residues. Per germline, CDR1 LGHNA and CDR2 YNFKEQ. V lost 0 bases to trimming and J lost 3 bases, with 9 bases between them. Here the CDR3 reads CASSQDRHSYNEQFF. The CDR3, as DNA: TGTGCCAGCAGCCAAGATCGTCACAGCTACAATGAGCAGTTCTTC.

CDR3 nucleotides: TGTGCCAGCAGTTTTGGGACTATCGGCACCTACGAGCAGTACTTC. Translated: CASSFGTIGTYEQYF. The J gene is TRBJ2-7, the V gene TRBV28, with 7 bases that match TRBD2. Germline V gives CDR1 MDHEN, CDR2 SYDVKM. The junction had 7 bases not matched to a gene; V was cut back by 3 bases and J by 2 bases. The CDR3 covers 15 residues.

The V call is TRBV6-5, the J call TRBJ1-6; D gene unclear. Germline V gene data show CDR1 as MNHEY and CDR2 as SVGAGI. The V end was cut by 0 bases, the J end by 7 bases, with 13 bases between. The CDR3 loop spans 16 amino acids. CDR3 sequence (DNA): TGTGCCAGCAGTTACTCGAGTATCCAACCCAATTCACCCCTCCACTTT. This gives the protein CASSYSSIQPNSPLHF.

V and J are TRBV23-1 and TRBJ2-1, with D possibly matching TRBD2 (5 bases). TRBV23-1 is known as an ORF, though its function is uncertain. CDR3 size: 16 residues. V was cut by 0 bases and J by 9 bases, with 18 bases left in between. CDR3 in DNA: TGCGCCAGCAGTCAATCTGAGCCCGGGCGGGCGTTTGAGCAGTTCTTC. Residues: CASSQSEPGRAFEQFF.